This T cell receptor (beta chain) originates from a study of cytomegalovirus exposure and HLA in healthy donors. Study-level information: Genotyping showed approximately 81% of 350 to 400 donors falling in the Caucasian-associated ancestry cluster.

Study-wide points: The authors enumerated some 160 TCR beta chains as linked to cytomegalovirus. Association of a missense DCLRE1C variant with TCR beta V- and J-gene trimming was reported in a later analysis.

Germline-derived CDR1 and CDR2 are KGHSH and LQKENI. V shed 3 bases, J shed 7 bases, and the junction held 8 bases outside the gene matches. This CDR3 contains 17 residues. PCR used 60 Vbeta primers and 13 Jbeta primers. Assay used: immunoSEQ multiplex PCR; TCRdb lists only in-frame clones, some missing. This sample's clone table lists about 110,000 clones. Worth noting for this clone: The target antigen is unknown.

Sequences were obtained from PBMCs. The receptor comes from a man aged 45-65 years in good health and CMV-seronegative. This chain connects TRBV18 to TRBJ1-6, with 11 bases lining up with TRBD1. The DNA of the CDR3 is TGTGCCAGCTCACCGTCGGACAGGGGGCTTCGAAATTCACCCCTCCACTTT. It translates to CASSPSDRGLRNSPLHF.